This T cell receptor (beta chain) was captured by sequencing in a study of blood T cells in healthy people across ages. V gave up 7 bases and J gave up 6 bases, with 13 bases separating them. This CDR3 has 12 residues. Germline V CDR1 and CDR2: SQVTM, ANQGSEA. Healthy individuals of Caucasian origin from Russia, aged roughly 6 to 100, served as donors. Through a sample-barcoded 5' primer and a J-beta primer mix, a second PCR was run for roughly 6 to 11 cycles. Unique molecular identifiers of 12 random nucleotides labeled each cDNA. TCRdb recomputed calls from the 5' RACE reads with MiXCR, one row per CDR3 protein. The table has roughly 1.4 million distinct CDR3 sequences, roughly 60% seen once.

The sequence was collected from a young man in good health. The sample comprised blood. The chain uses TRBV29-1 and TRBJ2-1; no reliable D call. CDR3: CSAVRALNEQFF. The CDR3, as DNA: TGCAGCGCCGTCCGGGCCCTCAATGAGCAGTTCTTC.